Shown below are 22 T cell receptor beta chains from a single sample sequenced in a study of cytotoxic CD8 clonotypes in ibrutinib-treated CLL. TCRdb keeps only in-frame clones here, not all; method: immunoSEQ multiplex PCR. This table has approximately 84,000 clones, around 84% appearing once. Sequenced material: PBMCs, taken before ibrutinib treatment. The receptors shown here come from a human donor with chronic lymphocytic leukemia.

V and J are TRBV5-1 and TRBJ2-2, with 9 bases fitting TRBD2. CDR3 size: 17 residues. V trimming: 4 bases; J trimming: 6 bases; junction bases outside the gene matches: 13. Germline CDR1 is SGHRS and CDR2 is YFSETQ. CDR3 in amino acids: CASSATGTSLVSGELFF. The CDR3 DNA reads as TGCGCCAGCAGCGCAACCGGGACTAGCCTAGTTTCCGGGGAGCTGTTTTTT.

CDR3: CSSAHQETQYF. The CDR3 coding sequence is TGCAGTTCCGCACACCAAGAGACCCAGTACTTC. The chain uses TRBV20-1 and TRBJ2-5; D remains unclear. The CDR3 length is 11 residues. The V gene's germline CDR1 is DFQATT and CDR2 SNEGSKA (reference sequence). Trimming left V 8 bases short and J 0 bases short, with 7 bases between.

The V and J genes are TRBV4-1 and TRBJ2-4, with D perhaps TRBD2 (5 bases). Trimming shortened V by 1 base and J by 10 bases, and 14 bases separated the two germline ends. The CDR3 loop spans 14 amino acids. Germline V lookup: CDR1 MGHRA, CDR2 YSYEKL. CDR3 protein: CASSQGPKRRIQYF. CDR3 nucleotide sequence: TGCGCCAGCAGCCAAGGGCCAAAAAGGAGGATTCAGTACTTC.

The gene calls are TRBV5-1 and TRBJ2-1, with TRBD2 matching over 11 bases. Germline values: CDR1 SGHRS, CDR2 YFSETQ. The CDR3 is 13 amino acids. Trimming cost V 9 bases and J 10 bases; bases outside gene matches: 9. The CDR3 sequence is CATTGLAGGEQFF. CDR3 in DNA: TGCGCCACCACCGGGCTAGCGGGGGGCGAGCAGTTCTTC. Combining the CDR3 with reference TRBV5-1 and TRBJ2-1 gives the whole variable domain KAGVTQTPRYLIKTRGQQVTLSCSPISGHRSVSWYQQTPGQGLQFLFEYFSETQRNKGNFPGRFSGRQFSNSRSEMNVSTLELGDSALYLCATTGLAGGEQFFGPGTRLTVL.

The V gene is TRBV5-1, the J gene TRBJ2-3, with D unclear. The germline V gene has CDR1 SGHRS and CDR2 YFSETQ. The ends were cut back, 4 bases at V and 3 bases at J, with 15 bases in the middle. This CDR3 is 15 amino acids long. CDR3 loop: CASSLLGHETDTQYF. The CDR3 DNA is TGCGCCAGCAGCCTCCTGGGTCACGAGACAGATACGCAGTATTTT.

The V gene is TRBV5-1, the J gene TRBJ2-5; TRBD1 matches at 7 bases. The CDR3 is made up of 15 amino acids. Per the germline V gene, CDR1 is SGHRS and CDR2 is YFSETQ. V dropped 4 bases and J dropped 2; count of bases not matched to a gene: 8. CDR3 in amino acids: CASSQRQGRQETQYF. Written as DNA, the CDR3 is TGCGCCAGCAGCCAGCGACAGGGAAGGCAAGAGACCCAGTACTTC.

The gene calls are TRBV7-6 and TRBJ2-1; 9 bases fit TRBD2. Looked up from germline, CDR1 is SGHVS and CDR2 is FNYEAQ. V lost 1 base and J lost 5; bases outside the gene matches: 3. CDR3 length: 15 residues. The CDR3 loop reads CASSLGTSANNEQFF. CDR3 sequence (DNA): TGTGCCAGCAGCTTAGGGACTAGCGCTAACAATGAGCAGTTCTTC.

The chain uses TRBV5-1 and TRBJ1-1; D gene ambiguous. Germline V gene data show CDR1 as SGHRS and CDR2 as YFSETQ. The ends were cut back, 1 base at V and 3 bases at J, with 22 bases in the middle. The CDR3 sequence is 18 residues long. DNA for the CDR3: TGCGCCAGCAGCTTGCTATTTAGCCAAATCGGATATGACACTGAAGCTTTCTTT. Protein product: CASSLLFSQIGYDTEAFF.

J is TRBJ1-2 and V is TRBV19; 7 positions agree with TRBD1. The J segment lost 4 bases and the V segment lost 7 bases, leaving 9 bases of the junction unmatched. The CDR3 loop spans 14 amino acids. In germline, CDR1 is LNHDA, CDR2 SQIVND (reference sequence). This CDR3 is CASTQGGITYGYTF. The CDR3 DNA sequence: TGTGCCAGTACCCAAGGGGGCATCACCTATGGCTACACCTTC. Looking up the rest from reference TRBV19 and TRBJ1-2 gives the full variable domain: DGGITQSPKYLFRKEGQNVTLSCEQNLNHDAMYWYRQDPGQGLRLIYYSQIVNDFQKGDIAEGYSVSREKKESFPLTVTSAQKNPTAFYLCASTQGGITYGYTFGSGTRLTVV.

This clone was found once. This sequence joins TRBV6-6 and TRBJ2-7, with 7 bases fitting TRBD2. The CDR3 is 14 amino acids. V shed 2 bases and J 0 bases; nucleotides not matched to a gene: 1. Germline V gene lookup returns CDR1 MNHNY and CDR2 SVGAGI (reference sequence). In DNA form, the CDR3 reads TGTGCCAGCAGTTACGGGAGGGGCTCCTACGAGCAGTACTTC. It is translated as CASSYGRGSYEQYF.

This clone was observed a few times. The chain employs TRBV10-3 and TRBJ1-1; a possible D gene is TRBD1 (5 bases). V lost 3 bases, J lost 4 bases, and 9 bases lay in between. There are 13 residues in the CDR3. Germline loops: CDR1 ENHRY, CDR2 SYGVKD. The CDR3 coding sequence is TGTGCCATCAGTGATTCCGGGGCCACTGAAGCTTTCTTT. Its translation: CAISDSGATEAFF.

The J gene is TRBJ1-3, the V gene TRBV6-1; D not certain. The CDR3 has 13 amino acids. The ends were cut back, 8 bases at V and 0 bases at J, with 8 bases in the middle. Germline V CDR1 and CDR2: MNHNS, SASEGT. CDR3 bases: TGTGCCAGCGACAATAACTCTGGAAACACCATATATTTT. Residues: CASDNNSGNTIYF.

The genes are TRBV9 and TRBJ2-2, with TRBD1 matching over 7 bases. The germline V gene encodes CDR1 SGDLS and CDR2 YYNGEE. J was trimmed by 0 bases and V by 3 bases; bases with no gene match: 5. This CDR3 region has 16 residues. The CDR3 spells CASSGRTGSNTGELFF. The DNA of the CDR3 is TGTGCCAGCAGCGGGCGGACAGGTTCGAACACCGGGGAGCTGTTTTTT.

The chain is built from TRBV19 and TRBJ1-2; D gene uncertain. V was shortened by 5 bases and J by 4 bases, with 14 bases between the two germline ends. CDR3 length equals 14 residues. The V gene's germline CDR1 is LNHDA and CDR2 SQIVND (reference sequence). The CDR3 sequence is CASSAMGSAYGYTF. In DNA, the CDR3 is TGTGCCAGTAGTGCTATGGGGTCTGCCTATGGCTACACCTTC.

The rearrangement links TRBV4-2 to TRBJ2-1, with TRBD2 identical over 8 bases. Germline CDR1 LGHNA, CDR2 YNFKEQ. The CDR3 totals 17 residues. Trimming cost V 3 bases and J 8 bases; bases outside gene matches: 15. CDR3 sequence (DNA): TGTGCCAGCAGCCACCGTGGGACGGGACTAGTATTCGATGAGCAGTTCTTC. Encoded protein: CASSHRGTGLVFDEQFF.

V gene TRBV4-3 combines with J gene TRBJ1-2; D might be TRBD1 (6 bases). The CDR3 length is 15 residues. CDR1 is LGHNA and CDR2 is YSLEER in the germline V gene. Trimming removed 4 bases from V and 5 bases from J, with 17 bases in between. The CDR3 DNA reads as TGCGCCAGCAGCCCTGGAGCGGGGGGCAAGTATGGCTACACCTTC. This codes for CASSPGAGGKYGYTF.

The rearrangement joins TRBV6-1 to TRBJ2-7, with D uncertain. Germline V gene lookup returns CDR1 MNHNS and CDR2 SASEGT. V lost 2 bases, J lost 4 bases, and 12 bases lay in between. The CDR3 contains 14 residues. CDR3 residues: CASSEIPGQYEQYF. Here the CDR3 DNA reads TGTGCCAGCAGTGAAATCCCCGGGCAGTACGAGCAGTACTTC.

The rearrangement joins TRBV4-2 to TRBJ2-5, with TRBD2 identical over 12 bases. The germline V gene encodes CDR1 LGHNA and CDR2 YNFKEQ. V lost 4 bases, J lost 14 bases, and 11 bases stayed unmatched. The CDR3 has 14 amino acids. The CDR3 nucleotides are TGTGCCAGCAGCCTTCCCGGACTAGCGGGGACCGTATACTTC. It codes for CASSLPGLAGTVYF.

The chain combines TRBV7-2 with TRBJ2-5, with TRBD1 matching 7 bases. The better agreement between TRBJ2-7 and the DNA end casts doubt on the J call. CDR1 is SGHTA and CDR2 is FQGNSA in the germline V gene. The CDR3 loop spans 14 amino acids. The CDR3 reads CASRPRQGSYEQYF. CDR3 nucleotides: TGTGCCAGCAGGCCTCGACAGGGCTCCTACGAGCAGTACTTC.

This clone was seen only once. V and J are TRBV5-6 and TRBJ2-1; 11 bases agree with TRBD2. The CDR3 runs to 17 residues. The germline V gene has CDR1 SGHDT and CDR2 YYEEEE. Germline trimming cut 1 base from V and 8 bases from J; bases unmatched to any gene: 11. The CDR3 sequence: CASSLPLLAGVDDEQFF. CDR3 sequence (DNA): TGTGCCAGCAGCTTGCCTCTACTAGCGGGAGTAGACGATGAGCAGTTCTTC.

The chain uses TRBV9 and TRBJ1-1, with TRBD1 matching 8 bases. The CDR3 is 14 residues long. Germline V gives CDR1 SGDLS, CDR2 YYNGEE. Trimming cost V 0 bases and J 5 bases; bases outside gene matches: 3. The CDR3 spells CASSVGTGGTEAFF. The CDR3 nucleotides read TGTGCCAGCAGCGTAGGAACAGGGGGAACTGAAGCTTTCTTT.

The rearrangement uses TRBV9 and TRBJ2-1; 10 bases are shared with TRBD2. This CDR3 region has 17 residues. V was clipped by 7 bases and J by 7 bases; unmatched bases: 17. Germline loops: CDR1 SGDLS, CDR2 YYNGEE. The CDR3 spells CASGSRRASGRGNEQFF. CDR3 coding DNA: TGTGCCAGCGGCTCTAGGAGGGCTAGCGGGAGAGGGAATGAGCAGTTCTTC.